This is a list of T cell receptor beta chains from one sample in a study of cytomegalovirus exposure and HLA in healthy donors. Sequenced by immunoSEQ multiplex PCR; TCRdb stores in-frame clones only, minus some. The table has about 200,000 clones, 60% to 80% seen once; the top ten hold around 1.8%. The sequenced sample consisted of PBMCs. The source of these receptors is a young man in good health and CMV-seronegative. The CDR3 runs from the conserved cysteine through the conserved F or W. D genes are given only for firm matches. Not all rows give a size; the values are once, few, many and, for expanded clones, a class.

clone_size	v_call	j_call	d_call	cdr3_nt	cdr3_aa
.	TRBV27	TRBJ2-3	TRBD2	TGTGCCAGCACCAAGCTAGCGGGGGGTGTTTTTAGGACAGATACGCAGTATTTT	CASTKLAGGVFRTDTQYF
.	TRBV4-1	TRBJ1-1	TRBD1	TGCGCCAGCAGCCAAGATGACGCGGGACAGGGTGAAGCTTTCTTT	CASSQDDAGQGEAFF
once	TRBV2	TRBJ1-5	.	TGTGCCAGCACGTGGACAGAAAATCAGCCCCAGCATTTT	CASTWTENQPQHF
.	TRBV30	TRBJ1-3	.	TGTGCCTGGAGTCTCACAGGGTCAGGAAACACCATATATTTT	CAWSLTGSGNTIYF
.	TRBV23-1	TRBJ2-7	TRBD2	TGCGCCAGCAGTCAAAAGGTATTAGCGGGGGGACGGACCTACGAGCAGTACTTC	CASSQKVLAGGRTYEQYF
few	TRBV18	TRBJ2-4	.	TGTGCCAGCTCACCGGAGGGAACGCCGTGGATTCAGTACTTC	CASSPEGTPWIQYF
.	TRBV5-1	TRBJ2-5	TRBD1	TGCGCCAGCAGCTTTACAGGGGGAGAGGGAGAGACCCAGTACTTC	CASSFTGGEGETQYF
.	TRBV7-8	TRBJ2-2	.	TGTGCCAGCAGCTTAAGGGGACTTCGGACGGGGGAGCTGTTTTTT	CASSLRGLRTGELFF
.	TRBV11-3	TRBJ2-7	.	TGTGCCAGCAGCTCGCGACAGAAGGGCGAGCAGTACTTC	CASSSRQKGEQYF
once	TRBV11-3	TRBJ2-3	.	TGTGCCAGCAGCTTAGATAGCGCTACCACAGATACGCAGTATTTT	CASSLDSATTDTQYF
.	TRBV4-2	TRBJ2-7	TRBD1	TGTGCCAGCAGCCAAGTGGGACAGGGGACCTACGAGCAGTACTTC	CASSQVGQGTYEQYF
.	TRBV4-1	TRBJ2-1	.	TGCGCCAGCAGCCAAGATCTGAAGACTACCTTCTCCTACAATGAGCAGTTCTTC	CASSQDLKTTFSYNEQFF
.	TRBV7-7	TRBJ2-1	TRBD2	TGTGCTAGCAGCCTCGGAGGCGGGGGGGCTCGGGATGAGCAGTTCTTC	CASSLGGGGARDEQFF
few	TRBV7-2	TRBJ2-5	TRBD1	TGTGCCAGCAGCCCTGACAGGGTGAGGGAGACCCAGTACTTC	CASSPDRVRETQYF
few	TRBV9	TRBJ1-1	.	TGTGCCAGCAGTACAGGGAATGGGAACACTGAAGCTTTCTTT	CASSTGNGNTEAFF
.	TRBV19	TRBJ2-3	.	TGTGCCAGTAGTGTGGGGGGAACAGATACGCAGTATTTT	CASSVGGTDTQYF
few	TRBV4-2	TRBJ1-1	TRBD1	TGTGCCAGCAGCCCAAAAACAGGGGCGGATCCTGAAGCTTTCTTT	CASSPKTGADPEAFF
.	TRBV30	TRBJ2-3	TRBD2	TGTGCCTGGAGTGTACGTTGGGCCGGCCTGCAATCCTCAGCGGGGATAGATACGCAGTATTTT	CAWSVRWAGLQSSAGIDTQYF
few	TRBV7-9	TRBJ2-7	TRBD1	TGTGCCAGCAGCTTAGGGGGCGGGGACAGGGGCCCCTACGAGCAGTACTTC	CASSLGGGDRGPYEQYF
.	TRBV5-1	TRBJ1-2	.	TGCGCCAGCAGCTTGAAAGGGAGCGGCTACACCTTC	CASSLKGSGYTF
.	TRBV11-3	TRBJ2-7	TRBD2	TGTGCCATACTAGCGGGGTCTTACGAGCAGTACTTC	CAILAGSYEQYF
few	TRBV15	TRBJ1-1	TRBD1	TGTGCCACCAGCAGAGATTTGACAGGGCCCCTGAATACTGAAGCTTTCTTT	CATSRDLTGPLNTEAFF
.	TRBV23-1	TRBJ1-1	TRBD1	TGCGCCAGCAGTCACCCACCGGGACAGGGACTGAACACTGAAGCTTTCTTT	CASSHPPGQGLNTEAFF
.	TRBV30	TRBJ1-1	TRBD1	TGTGCCTGGGGTCCAGACAGGGCAGCTTTCTTT	CAWGPDRAAFF
.	TRBV7-2	TRBJ1-5	TRBD1	TGTGCCAGCAGCCATCGGACAGGGGATAAGCCCCAGCATTTT	CASSHRTGDKPQHF
.	TRBV6-1	TRBJ1-1	.	TGTGCCAGCAGTGAAAAGGGGGTGAACACTGAAGCTTTCTTT	CASSEKGVNTEAFF
few	TRBV28	TRBJ2-3	.	TGTGCCAGCAGTTTATTCCCGGGGGTGGGCACAGATACGCAGTATTTT	CASSLFPGVGTDTQYF
.	TRBV5-4	TRBJ2-6	TRBD1	TGTGCCAGCAGCTCGCAGGGGGCTGGGGCCAACGTCCTGACTTTC	CASSSQGAGANVLTF
.	TRBV13	TRBJ1-1	.	TGTGCCAGCAGCATCCAGGGAACTGAAGCTTTCTTT	CASSIQGTEAFF
.	TRBV5-1	TRBJ1-1	.	TGCGCCAGCAGCTTGGATATGTCCAGGGGTGCCACTGAAGCTTTCTTT	CASSLDMSRGATEAFF
.	TRBV5-5	TRBJ2-2	.	TGTGCCAGCAGCTTGGTGGCAGACACCGGGGAGCTGTTTTTT	CASSLVADTGELFF
.	TRBV27	TRBJ2-7	.	TGTGCCAGCACCTCCGGGGACAAGTCCTACGAGCAGTACTTC	CASTSGDKSYEQYF
.	TRBV19	TRBJ2-4	.	TGTGCCAGTAGTATAGCCGGAGGCGGAAACATTCAGTACTTC	CASSIAGGGNIQYF
.	TRBV7-9	TRBJ2-3	TRBD2	TGTGCCAGCAGCCCGCGACTAGCGGGAGGTGAAACAGATACGCAGTATTTT	CASSPRLAGGETDTQYF
.	TRBV7-9	TRBJ1-6	.	TGTGCCAGCAGCTATGCAGTAAACAATTCACCCCTCCACTTT	CASSYAVNNSPLHF
.	TRBV6-1	TRBJ1-2	.	TGTGCCAGCAGGCCCGACATAAACTATGGCTACACCTTC	CASRPDINYGYTF